Listed below are T cell receptor beta chains from one sample, sequenced in a study of beta chain features in type 1 diabetes. Libraries were prepared by immunoSEQ multiplex PCR; TCRdb keeps only in-frame clonotypes and omits some of them. This table has under 850,000 clones, around an eighth appearing once. Sample: naive CD4+ T cells from blood. Receptors were obtained from a man aged 18 to 35 with type 1 diabetes. CDR3s include the opening cysteine and the closing phenylalanine or tryptophan. The D gene is left open where the match is weak. The size field is filled for only some rows; it gives once, few, many or a size class.

J gene,clone size,CDR3 length,V gene,D gene,CDR3 protein,CDR3 DNA
TRBJ2-5,few,16,TRBV7-6,NA,CASSTPPPGAGETQYF,TGTGCCAGCAGCACCCCTCCCCCAGGGGCAGGGGAGACCCAGTACTTC
TRBJ1-1,few,13,TRBV4-1,NA,CASSQDRGTEAFF,TGCGCCAGCAGCCAAGATAGGGGGACTGAAGCTTTCTTT
TRBJ2-7,few,12,TRBV2,NA,CASRADSYEQYF,TGTGCCAGCAGGGCGGACAGCTACGAGCAGTACTTC
TRBJ2-3,NA,17,TRBV7-8,TRBD2,CASSFDRASGEADTQYF,TGTGCCAGCAGCTTCGACCGAGCCAGCGGGGAGGCGGATACGCAGTATTTT
TRBJ1-1,NA,14,TRBV6-5,NA,CASRRTGPNTEAFF,TGTGCCAGCAGAAGAACCGGGCCGAACACTGAAGCTTTCTTT
TRBJ1-1,NA,14,TRBV30,NA,CAWSPGLGGTEAFF,TGTGCCTGGAGTCCAGGGTTGGGAGGCACTGAAGCTTTCTTT
TRBJ2-5,few,14,TRBV5-1,NA,CASSAPQMGETQYF,TGCGCCAGCAGCGCCCCACAGATGGGGGAGACCCAGTACTTC
TRBJ2-3,few,15,TRBV6-5,NA,CASSYSDRGTDTQYF,TGTGCCAGCAGTTACTCCGACAGAGGCACAGATACGCAGTATTTT
TRBJ2-5,NA,15,TRBV7-9,NA,CASSLDGGGQETQYF,TGTGCCAGCAGCTTAGACGGAGGGGGGCAAGAGACCCAGTACTTC
TRBJ1-6,few,14,TRBV5-1,NA,CASSSGTRLYSLHF,TGCGCCAGCAGCTCCGGGACACGGCTTTATTCCCTCCACTTT
TRBJ2-2,NA,16,TRBV5-6,NA,CASSLELGAHTGELFF,TGTGCCAGCAGCTTGGAGCTGGGGGCGCACACCGGGGAGCTGTTTTTT
TRBJ2-7,few,12,TRBV25-1,NA,CASSSYEYEQYF,TGTGCCAGCAGCTCGTACGAGTACGAGCAGTACTTC
TRBJ2-1,few,15,TRBV5-6,NA,CASSFGQSSYNEQFF,TGTGCCAGCAGCTTCGGGCAGAGCTCCTACAATGAGCAGTTCTTC
TRBJ2-6,few,13,TRBV29-1,NA,CSGRDSGANVLTF,TGCAGCGGTCGGGACTCTGGGGCCAACGTCCTGACTTTC
TRBJ2-7,NA,14,TRBV4-1,NA,CASSQDTIRYEQYF,TGCGCCAGCAGCCAAGATACGATCCGCTACGAGCAGTACTTC
TRBJ2-2,few,11,TRBV2,NA,CASGGFRELFF,TGTGCCAGCGGAGGTTTCCGGGAGCTGTTTTTT
TRBJ1-4,NA,18,TRBV9,TRBD1,CASSVGGTAIATNEKLFF,TGTGCCAGCAGCGTAGGGGGGACAGCCATTGCAACTAATGAAAAACTGTTTTTT